The T cell receptor beta chain described here comes from a study of technical replicates of blood from a handful of donors. The CDR3 contains 12 residues. The germline V and J ends were trimmed by 2 bases and 3 bases, with 7 bases remaining between them. CDR1 and CDR2 from the germline V gene are SQVTM and ANQGSEA. Libraries were prepared by immunoSEQ multiplex PCR; TCRdb keeps only in-frame clonotypes and omits some of them. The repertoire holds 9,500 to 15,000 clones, with roughly nine tenths as singletons. This rearrangement joins TRBV29-1 to TRBJ1-2, with D perhaps matching TRBD1 (6 bases). Sequenced sample: PBMCs. The receptor comes from a human donor in good health. The CDR3 coding sequence is TGCAGCGTTGAAAGACAGGACTATGGCTACACCTTC. Its translation: CSVERQDYGYTF.